This T cell receptor (beta chain) was sequenced during a study of shared clonotypes between healthy human individuals. Study-wide context: Per-donor plates numbered three CD4 naive, three CD4 memory, two CD8 naive and one CD8 memory.

For this clone: Antigen: not known.

Overall study results and limits: Among a handful of donors, approximately 5% of naive CD4 clonotypes were found in common.

Trimming pared 8 bases from V and 5 bases from J, leaving 12 bases between. This CDR3 spans 12 amino acids. Germline V gene data show CDR1 as LNHDA and CDR2 as SQIVND (reference sequence). Profiling relied on immunoSEQ multiplex PCR, and the TCRdb table lists in-frame clones only, not all of them. This table has over a million clones, around 97% appearing once. The TCR sequence derives from a man younger than 40 in good health. This sequence joins TRBV19 and TRBJ1-2; D remains unclear. Source material: naive CD4+ T cells sorted from blood. The subset was: CD45RA+ positively selected. The CDR3 loop is CASGWQNYGYTF. CDR3 DNA: TGTGCCAGTGGATGGCAGAATTATGGCTACACCTTC.